The clone carrying this TCR beta chain has just a few counts. Its target is not known. The sample comes from a study of T cell responses to AZD1222 COVID-19 vaccine. General observations from the study: Spike-specific TCR repertoires showed rising breadth and depth after two AZD1222 doses. Regions 160-218 and 743-854 dominated among vaccine-associated CD4 TCRs spanning spike.

The protocol was immunoSEQ multiplex PCR, while the TCRdb copy is restricted to in-frame clones and leaves out a portion. The repertoire has more than 100,000 clones, about 88% of them found once; the top ten carry roughly 2.4%. The sample in question was peripheral blood, obtained on day 0 of AZD1222 vaccination. The origin of this receptor is an adult in good health.

CDR3 amino acids: CAGTGTRGNEQFF. DNA of the CDR3: TGTGCCGGGACCGGGACTAGGGGCAATGAGCAGTTCTTC. The V and J genes are TRBV30 and TRBJ2-1, with 8 bases identical to TRBD2. There are 13 residues in the CDR3. Germline CDR1 GTSNPN, CDR2 SVGIG (reference sequence). After removal of 8 bases from V and 6 bases from J, the junction contained 9 bases not matched to a gene.